This T cell receptor (beta chain) appears in the sequencing data of a study of T cell changes during pregnancy in multiple sclerosis. The CDR3 totals 16 residues. Germline V gene sequence: CDR1 MNHEY, CDR2 SMNVEV (reference sequence). Germline trimming cut 6 bases from V and 3 bases from J; bases unmatched to any gene: 7. Sequencing was performed with immunoSEQ multiplex PCR; in TCRdb, only in-frame clones are kept and a portion is missing. Of about 100,000 clones listed, 85% to 95% were seen once; the top ten hold over 0.7%. Source: peripheral blood, taken before pregnancy. The chain combines TRBV27 with TRBJ2-1; TRBD2 matches at 11 bases. This sequence was found in a female donor with multiple sclerosis, enrolled in a pregnancy study. The CDR3 loop is CASRSLLAGVYNEQFF. The CDR3 DNA reads TGTGCCAGCAGATCTTTACTAGCGGGAGTCTACAATGAGCAGTTCTTC.